The T cell receptor (beta chain) under discussion was sequenced for a study of blood T cell repertoires in COVID-19. Overall study context: Italy, Spain and the United States were the sources of the convalescent and acute COVID-19 samples. From T cells, B-cell-depleted T cells, or PBMCs came the material, which was cDNA or gDNA.

In the source study's methods: Amplifying reference gene primers gave estimates of nucleated cell counts. Sequencing used immunoSEQ multiplex PCR; TCRdb keeps in-frame clones, though not all of them. V and J calls and clone size are given by that table; D and trimming were obtained from the DNA. Here the sample spans approximately 170,000 clones, 86% being singletons. The sequence was obtained from a woman aged 70-85 years with acute or convalescent COVID-19. Sequencing input: peripheral blood.

The CDR3: CASASSGNTIYF. CDR3 coding DNA: TGTGCCAGCGCTAGCTCTGGAAACACCATATATTTT. This chain joins TRBV12-3 or TRBV12-4 and TRBJ1-3; no reliable D call. With 8 bases removed from V and 0 bases from J, the gap between germline ends came to 5 bases. The length of the CDR3 is 12 residues.